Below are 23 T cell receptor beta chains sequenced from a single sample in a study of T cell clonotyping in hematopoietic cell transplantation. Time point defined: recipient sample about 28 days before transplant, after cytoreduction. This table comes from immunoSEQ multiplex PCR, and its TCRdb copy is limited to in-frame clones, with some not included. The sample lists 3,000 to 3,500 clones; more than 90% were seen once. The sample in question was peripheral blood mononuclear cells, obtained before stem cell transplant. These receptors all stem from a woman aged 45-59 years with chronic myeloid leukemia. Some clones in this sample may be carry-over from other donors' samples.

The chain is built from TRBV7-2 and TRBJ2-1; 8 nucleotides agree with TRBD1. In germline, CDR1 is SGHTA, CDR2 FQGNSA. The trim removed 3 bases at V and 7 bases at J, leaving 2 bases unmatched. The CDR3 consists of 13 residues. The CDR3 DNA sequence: TGTGCCAGCAGCTTGGACAGGGAGAATGAGCAGTTCTTC. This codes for CASSLDRENEQFF.

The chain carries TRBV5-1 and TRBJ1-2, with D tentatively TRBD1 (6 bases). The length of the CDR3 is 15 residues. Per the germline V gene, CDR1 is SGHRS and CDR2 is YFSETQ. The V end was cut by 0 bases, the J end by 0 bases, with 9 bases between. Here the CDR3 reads CASSLGTEANYGYTF. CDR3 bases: TGCGCCAGCAGCTTGGGGACAGAAGCTAACTATGGCTACACCTTC.

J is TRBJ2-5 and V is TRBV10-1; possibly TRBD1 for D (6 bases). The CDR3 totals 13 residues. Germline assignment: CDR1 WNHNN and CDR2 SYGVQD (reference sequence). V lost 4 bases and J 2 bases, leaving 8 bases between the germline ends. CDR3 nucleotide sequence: TGCGCCAGCAGTGGGACAGAACAAGAGACCCAGTACTTC. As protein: CASSGTEQETQYF.

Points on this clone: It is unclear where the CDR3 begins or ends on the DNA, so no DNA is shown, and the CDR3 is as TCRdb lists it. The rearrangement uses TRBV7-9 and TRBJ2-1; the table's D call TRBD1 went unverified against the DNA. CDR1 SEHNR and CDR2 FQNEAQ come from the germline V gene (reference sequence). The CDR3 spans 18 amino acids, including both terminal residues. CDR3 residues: CASSFRARGIAAWNEQFF.

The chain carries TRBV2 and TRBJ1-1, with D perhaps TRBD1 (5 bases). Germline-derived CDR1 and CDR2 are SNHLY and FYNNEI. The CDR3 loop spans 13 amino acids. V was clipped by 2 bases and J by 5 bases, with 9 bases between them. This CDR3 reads CASSEQGMTEAFF. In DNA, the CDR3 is TGTGCCAGCAGTGAACAGGGTATGACTGAAGCTTTCTTT.

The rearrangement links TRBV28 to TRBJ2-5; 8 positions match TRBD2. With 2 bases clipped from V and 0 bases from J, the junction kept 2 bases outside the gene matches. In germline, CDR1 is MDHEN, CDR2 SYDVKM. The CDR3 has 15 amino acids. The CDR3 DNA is TGTGCCAGCAGTTTACGGGAGGGATACCAAGAGACCCAGTACTTC. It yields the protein CASSLREGYQETQYF. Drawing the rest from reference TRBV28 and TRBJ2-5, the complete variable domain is DVKVTQSSRYLVKRTGEKVFLECVQDMDHENMFWYRQDPGLGLRLIYFSYDVKMKEKGDIPEGYSVSREKKERFSLILESASTNQTSMYLCASSLREGYQETQYFGPGTRLLVL.

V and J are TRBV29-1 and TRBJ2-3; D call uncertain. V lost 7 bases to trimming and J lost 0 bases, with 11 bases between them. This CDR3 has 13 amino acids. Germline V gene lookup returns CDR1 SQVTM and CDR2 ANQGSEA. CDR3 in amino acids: CSAPRPSTDTQYF. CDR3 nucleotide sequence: TGCAGCGCCCCACGGCCAAGCACAGATACGCAGTATTTT.

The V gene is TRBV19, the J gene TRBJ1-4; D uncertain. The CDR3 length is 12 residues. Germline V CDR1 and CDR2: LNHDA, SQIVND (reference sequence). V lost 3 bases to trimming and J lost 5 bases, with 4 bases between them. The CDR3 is CASSIENEKLFF. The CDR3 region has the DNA TGTGCCAGTAGTATTGAGAATGAAAAACTGTTTTTT. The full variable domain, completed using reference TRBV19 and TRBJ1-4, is DGGITQSPKYLFRKEGQNVTLSCEQNLNHDAMYWYRQDPGQGLRLIYYSQIVNDFQKGDIAEGYSVSREKKESFPLTVTSAQKNPTAFYLCASSIENEKLFFGSGTQLSVL.

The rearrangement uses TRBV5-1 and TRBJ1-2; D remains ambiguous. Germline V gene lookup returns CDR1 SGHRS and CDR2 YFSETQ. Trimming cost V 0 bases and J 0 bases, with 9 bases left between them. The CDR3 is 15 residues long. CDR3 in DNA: TGCGCCAGCAGCTTGGCCTCGGCGGCTAACTATGGCTACACCTTC. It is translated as CASSLASAANYGYTF.

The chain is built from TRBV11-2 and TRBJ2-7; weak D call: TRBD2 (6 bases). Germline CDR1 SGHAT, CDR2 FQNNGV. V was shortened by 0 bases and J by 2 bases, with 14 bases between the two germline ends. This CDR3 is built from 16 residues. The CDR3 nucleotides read TGTGCCAGCAGCTTAGAACGTCGACGGGAGACCTACGAGCAGTACTTC. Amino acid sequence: CASSLERRRETYEQYF.

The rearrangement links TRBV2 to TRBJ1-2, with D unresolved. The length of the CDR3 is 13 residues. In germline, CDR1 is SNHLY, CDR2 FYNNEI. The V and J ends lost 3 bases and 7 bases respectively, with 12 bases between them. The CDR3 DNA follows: TGTGCCAGCAGTGATCAAGGATTGAGTGGCTACACCTTC. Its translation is CASSDQGLSGYTF.

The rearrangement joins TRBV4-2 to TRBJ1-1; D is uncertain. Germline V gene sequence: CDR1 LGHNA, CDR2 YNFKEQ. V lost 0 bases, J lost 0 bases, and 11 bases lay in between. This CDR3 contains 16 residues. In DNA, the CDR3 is TGTGCCAGCAGCCAAGAAGAGAACTTTCTGAACACTGAAGCTTTCTTT. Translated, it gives CASSQEENFLNTEAFF.

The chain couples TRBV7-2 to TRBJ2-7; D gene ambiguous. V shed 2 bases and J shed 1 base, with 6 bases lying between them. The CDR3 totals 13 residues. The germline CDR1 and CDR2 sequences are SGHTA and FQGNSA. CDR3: CASSLRVSYEQYF. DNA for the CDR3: TGTGCCAGCAGCTTAAGGGTTTCCTACGAGCAGTACTTC.

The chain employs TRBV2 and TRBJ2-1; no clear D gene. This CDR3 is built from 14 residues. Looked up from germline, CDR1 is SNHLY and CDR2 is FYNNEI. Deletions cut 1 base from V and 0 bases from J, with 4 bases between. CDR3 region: CASSEDSSYNEQFF. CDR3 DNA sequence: TGTGCCAGCAGTGAAGATAGCTCCTACAATGAGCAGTTCTTC.

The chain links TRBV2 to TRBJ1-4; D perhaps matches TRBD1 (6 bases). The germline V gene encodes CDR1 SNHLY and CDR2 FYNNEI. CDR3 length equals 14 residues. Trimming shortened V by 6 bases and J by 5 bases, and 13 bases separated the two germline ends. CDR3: CASRGAPRNEKLFF. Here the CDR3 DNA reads TGTGCCAGCAGGGGGGCACCAAGGAATGAAAAACTGTTTTTT.

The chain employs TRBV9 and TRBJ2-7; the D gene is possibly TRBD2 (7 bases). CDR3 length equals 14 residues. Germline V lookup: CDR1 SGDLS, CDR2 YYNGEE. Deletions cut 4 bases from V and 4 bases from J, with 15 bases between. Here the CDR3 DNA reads TGTGCCAGCAGCCAATGGGGGGGCACTTACGAGCAGTACTTC. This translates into CASSQWGGTYEQYF.

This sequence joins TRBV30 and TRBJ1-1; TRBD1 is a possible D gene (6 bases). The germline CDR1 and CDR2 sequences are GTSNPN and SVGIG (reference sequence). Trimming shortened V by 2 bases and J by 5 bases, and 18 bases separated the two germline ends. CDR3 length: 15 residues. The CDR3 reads CAWSFPITGRTEAFF. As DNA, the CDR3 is TGTGCCTGGAGTTTTCCTATTACAGGGAGGACTGAAGCTTTCTTT.

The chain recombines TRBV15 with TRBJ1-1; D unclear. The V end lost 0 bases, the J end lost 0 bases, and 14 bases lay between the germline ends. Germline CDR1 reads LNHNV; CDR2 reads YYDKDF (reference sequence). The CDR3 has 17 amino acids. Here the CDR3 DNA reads TGTGCCACCAGCAGAGAAGCCTGGGCTCCCTTGAACACTGAAGCTTTCTTT. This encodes CATSREAWAPLNTEAFF.

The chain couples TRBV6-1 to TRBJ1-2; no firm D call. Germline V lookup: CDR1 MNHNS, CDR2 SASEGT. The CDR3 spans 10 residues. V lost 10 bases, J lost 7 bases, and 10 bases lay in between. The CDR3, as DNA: TGTGCCACCTACTTAAGTGGCTACACCTTC. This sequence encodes CATYLSGYTF.

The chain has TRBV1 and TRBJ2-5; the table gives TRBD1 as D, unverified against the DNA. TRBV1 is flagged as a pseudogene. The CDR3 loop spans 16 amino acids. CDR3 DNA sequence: TGCACCAGCAGCCGGAATCCGAGGGGGCTACAAGAGACCCAGTACTTC. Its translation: CTSSRNPRGLQETQYF.

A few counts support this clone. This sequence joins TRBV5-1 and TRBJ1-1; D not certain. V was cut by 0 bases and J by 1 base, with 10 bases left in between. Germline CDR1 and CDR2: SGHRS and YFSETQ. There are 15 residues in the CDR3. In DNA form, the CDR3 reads TGCGCCAGCAGCTTGGTAGTGACGGGGAACACTGAAGCTTTCTTT. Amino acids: CASSLVVTGNTEAFF.

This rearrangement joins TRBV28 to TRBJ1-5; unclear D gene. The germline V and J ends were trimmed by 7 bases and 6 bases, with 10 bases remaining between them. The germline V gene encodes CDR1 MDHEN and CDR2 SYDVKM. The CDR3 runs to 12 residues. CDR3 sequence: CASNLYRQPQHF. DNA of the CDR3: TGTGCCAGCAACTTGTACCGTCAGCCCCAGCATTTT.

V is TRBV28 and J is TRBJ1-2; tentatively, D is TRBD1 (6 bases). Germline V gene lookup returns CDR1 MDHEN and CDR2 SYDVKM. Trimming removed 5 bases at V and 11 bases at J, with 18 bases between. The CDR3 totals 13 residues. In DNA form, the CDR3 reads TGTGCCAGCAGTCTAACCCGGGGGCGTAGGTACACCTTC. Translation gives CASSLTRGRRYTF.